This TCR beta chain originates from a study of CD8 T cell repertoires and HIV-1 epitope variants. This clone is deemed large. Its antigen remains unknown. Some clones are missing from TCRdb's copy, which holds only in-frame ones; the method was immunoSEQ multiplex PCR. The sample includes more than 4,000 clones, about two thirds of them seen just once. CDR3 length: 14 residues. Germline loops: CDR1 MGHDK, CDR2 SYGVNS. The J segment lost 4 bases and the V segment lost 3 bases, leaving 2 bases of the junction unmatched. Sample: cultured CD8+ T cells derived from PBMCs. The receptor's source is a male donor with HIV. This rearrangement joins TRBV25-1 to TRBJ2-2; 7 bases are shared with TRBD1. The CDR3 DNA reads TGTGCCAGCAGTGACGGGACAGCCACCGGGGAGCTGTTTTTT. This codes for CASSDGTATGELFF.